The present entry profiles one T cell receptor (beta chain) with its context. Its antigen is unknown. Individually, TCR cDNA molecules were each labelled with a unique molecular identifier. TCRdb re-called the 5' RACE reads with MiXCR, one entry per CDR3 protein. Among some 41,000 distinct CDR3 sequences listed, around 7.1% were seen once. These data come from a study of spatial heterogeneity in lung cancer. Study-level findings and limits: The study found ubiquitous expanded tumor TCRs in blood more at resection than follow-up.

Time point indicated: sample taken at primary tumor resection. The sequenced material consisted of unsorted whole RNA from tumor, nontumor lung or frozen PBMC. Sequencing was performed on PBMCs, taken at surgery. The source is a female donor with early-stage non-small cell lung cancer.

The CDR3 DNA reads TGTGCCAGCAGTTTAGGGTGGACCGGGGAGCTGTTTTTT. Translation: CASSLGWTGELFF. The V and J genes are TRBV28 and TRBJ2-2; D is unclear. The CDR3 is made up of 13 amino acids. CDR1 and CDR2 (germline): MDHEN, SYDVKM. V gave up 2 bases and J gave up 5 bases, with 6 bases separating them.